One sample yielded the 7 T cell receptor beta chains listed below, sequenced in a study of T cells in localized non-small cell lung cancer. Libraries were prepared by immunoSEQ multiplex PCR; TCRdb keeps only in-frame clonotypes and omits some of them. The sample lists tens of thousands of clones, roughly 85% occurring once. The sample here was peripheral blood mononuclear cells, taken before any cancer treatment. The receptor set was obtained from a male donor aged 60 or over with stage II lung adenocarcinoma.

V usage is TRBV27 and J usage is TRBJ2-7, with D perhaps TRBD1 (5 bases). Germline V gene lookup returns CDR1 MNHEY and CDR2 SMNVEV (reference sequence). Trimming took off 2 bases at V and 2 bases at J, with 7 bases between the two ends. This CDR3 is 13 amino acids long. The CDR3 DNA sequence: TGTGCCAGCAGTTTAACAGGACCCTACGAGCAGTACTTC. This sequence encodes CASSLTGPYEQYF.

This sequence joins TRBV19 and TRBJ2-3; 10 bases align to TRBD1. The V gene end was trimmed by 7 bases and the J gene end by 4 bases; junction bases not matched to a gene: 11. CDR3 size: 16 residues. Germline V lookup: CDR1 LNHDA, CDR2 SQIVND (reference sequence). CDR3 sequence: CASTLRWTGGADTQYF. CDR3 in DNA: TGTGCCAGTACCCTTCGATGGACAGGGGGAGCAGATACGCAGTATTTT.

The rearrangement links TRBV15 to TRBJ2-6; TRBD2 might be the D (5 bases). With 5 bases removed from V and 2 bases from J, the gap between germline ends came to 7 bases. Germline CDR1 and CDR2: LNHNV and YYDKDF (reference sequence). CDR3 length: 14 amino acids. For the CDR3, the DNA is TGTGCCACCAGCTCGGAGGCTGGGGCCAACGTCCTGACTTTC. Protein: CATSSEAGANVLTF.

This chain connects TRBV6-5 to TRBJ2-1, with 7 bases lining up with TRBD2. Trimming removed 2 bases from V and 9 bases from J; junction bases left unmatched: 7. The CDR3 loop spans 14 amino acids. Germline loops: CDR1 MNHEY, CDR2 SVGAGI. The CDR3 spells CASSYPGLKGEQFF. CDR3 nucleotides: TGTGCCAGCAGTTACCCGGGACTAAAGGGTGAGCAGTTCTTC.

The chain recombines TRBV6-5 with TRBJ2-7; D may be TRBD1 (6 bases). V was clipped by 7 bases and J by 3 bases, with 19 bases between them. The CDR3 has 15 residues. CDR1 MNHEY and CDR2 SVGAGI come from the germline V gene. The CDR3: CASIAGPTGSYEQYF. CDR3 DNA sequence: TGTGCCAGCATCGCCGGCCCCACAGGGAGCTACGAGCAGTACTTC.

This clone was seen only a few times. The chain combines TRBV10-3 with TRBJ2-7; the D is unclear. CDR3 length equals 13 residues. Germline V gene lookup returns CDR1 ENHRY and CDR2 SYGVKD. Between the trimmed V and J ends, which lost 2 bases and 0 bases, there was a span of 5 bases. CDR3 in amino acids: CAISEGGSYEQYF. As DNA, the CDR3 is TGTGCCATCAGTGAGGGCGGCTCCTACGAGCAGTACTTC.

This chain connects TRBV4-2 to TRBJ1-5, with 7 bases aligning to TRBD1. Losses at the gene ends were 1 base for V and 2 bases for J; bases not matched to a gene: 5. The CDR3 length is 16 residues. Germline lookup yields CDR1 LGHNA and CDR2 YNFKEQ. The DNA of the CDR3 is TGTGCCAGCAGCCAAGGAAACAGGGGAGGCAATCAGCCCCAGCATTTT. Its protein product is CASSQGNRGGNQPQHF.